A selection of T cell receptor beta chains follows, all from one sample in a study of shared clonotypes between healthy human individuals. Only in-frame clones appear in the TCRdb table, and some are missing; sequencing was by immunoSEQ multiplex PCR. The sample contains about 520,000 clones, more than 95% of which appear only once. The specimen sequenced was naive CD4+ T cells sorted from blood. The receptor set was obtained from a woman aged 25 to 39 in good health. Both conserved end residues are part of each CDR3.

>TRBV28
CASSLLWGFTGELFF
>TRBV27
CASSLSGTSYEQYF
>TRBV5-1
CASSLPGLALADTQYF
>TRBV30
CAWSTAPVAGYEQYF
>TRBV2
CASSDFSGISYEQYF
>TRBV18
CASSPARDEAFF
>TRBV27
CASSFRQNYGYTF
>TRBV7-9
CASSLGGVRGETQYF
>TRBV29-1
CSVAVQGLTDTQYF
>TRBV27
CASSLAAGLAYEQYF
>TRBV4-1
CASSPQTGTGLYNEQFF
>TRBV25-1
CASSDPGSGSSEQYF
>TRBV28
CASSFSSRLYLGYEQYF
>TRBV28
CASSLGGGDYEQYF
>TRBV7-9
CASSLSGLAGIEQYF
>TRBV19
CASSIAGGPGNEQYF
>TRBV7-6
CASSNGNSPLHF